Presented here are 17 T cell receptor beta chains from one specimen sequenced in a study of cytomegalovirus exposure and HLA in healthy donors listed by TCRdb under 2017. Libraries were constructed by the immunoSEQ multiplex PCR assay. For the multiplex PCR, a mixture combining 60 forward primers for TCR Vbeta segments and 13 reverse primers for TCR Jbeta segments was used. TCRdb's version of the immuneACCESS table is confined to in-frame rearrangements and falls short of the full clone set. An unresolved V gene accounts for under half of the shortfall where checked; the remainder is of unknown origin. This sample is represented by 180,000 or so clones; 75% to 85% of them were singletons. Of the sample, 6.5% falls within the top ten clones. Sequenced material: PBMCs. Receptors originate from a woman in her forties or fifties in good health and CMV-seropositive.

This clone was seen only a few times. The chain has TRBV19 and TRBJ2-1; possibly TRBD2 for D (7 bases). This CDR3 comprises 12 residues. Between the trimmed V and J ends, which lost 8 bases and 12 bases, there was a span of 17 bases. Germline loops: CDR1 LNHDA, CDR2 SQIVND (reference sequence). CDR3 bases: TGTGCCAGTCGGGGGGCGGCAATGGGGCAGTTCTTC. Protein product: CASRGAAMGQFF.

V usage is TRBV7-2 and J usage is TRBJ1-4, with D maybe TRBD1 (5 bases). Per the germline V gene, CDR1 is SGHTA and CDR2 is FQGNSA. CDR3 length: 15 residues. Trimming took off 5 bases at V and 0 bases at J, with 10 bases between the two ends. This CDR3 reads CASSLRQTTNEKLFF. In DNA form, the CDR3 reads TGTGCCAGCAGCCTGAGACAGACAACTAATGAAAAACTGTTTTTT.

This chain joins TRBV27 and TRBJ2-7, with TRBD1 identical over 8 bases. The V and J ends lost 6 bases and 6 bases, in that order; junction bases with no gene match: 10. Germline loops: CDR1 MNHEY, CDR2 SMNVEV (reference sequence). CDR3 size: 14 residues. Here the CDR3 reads CASRKTTGEREQYF. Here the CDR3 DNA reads TGTGCCAGCAGAAAAACGACAGGGGAACGCGAGCAGTACTTC.

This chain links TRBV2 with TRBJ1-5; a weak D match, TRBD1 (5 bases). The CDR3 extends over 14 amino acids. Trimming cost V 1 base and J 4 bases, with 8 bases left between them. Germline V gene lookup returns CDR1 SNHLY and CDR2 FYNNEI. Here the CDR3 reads CASSEGGRNQPQHF. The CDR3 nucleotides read TGTGCCAGCAGTGAAGGGGGCAGGAATCAGCCCCAGCATTTT.

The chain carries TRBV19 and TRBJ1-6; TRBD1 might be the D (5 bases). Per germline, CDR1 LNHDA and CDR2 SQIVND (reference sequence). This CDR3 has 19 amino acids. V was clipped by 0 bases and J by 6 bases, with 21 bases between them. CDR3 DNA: TGTGCCAGTAGTATAGATTCGGAACTAACAGGCCGCTCTAATTCACCCCTCCACTTT. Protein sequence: CASSIDSELTGRSNSPLHF. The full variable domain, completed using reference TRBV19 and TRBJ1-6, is DGGITQSPKYLFRKEGQNVTLSCEQNLNHDAMYWYRQDPGQGLRLIYYSQIVNDFQKGDIAEGYSVSREKKESFPLTVTSAQKNPTAFYLCASSIDSELTGRSNSPLHFGNGTRLTVT.

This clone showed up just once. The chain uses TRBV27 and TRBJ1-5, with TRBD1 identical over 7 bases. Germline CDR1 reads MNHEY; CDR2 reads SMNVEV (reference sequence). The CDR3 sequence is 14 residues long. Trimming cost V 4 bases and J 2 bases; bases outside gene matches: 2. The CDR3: CASSYQGGNQPQHF. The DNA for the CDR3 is TGTGCCAGCAGTTACCAGGGGGGCAATCAGCCCCAGCATTTT.

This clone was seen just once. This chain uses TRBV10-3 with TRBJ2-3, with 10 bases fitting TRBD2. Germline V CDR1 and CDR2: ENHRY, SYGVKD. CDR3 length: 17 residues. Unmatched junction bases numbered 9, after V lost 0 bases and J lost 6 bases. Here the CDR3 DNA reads TGTGCCATCAGTGAGTCTGAAAGGCTAGCGGGGGCCGATACGCAGTATTTT. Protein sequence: CAISESERLAGADTQYF.

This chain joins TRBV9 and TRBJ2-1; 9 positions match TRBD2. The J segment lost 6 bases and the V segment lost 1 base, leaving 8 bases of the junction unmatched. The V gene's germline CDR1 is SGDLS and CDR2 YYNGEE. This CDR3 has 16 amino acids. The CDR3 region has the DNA TGTGCCAGCAGCGTAAGGAAGCGGGGGGTGCCCAATGAGCAGTTCTTC. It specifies CASSVRKRGVPNEQFF.

CDR3 bases: TGTGCCAGCAAAGGACAGTTCTATGGCTACACCTTC. It is translated as CASKGQFYGYTF. J is TRBJ1-2 and V is TRBV19; the D gene is possibly TRBD1 (6 bases). CDR3 length: 12 amino acids. Germline loops: CDR1 LNHDA, CDR2 SQIVND (reference sequence). V dropped 9 bases and J dropped 4 bases, with 12 bases sitting between them.

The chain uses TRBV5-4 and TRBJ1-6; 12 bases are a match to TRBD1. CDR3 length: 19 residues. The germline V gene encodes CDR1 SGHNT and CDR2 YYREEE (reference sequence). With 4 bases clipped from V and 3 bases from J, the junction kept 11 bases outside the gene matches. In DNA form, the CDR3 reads TGTGCCAGCAGCCGGGGAGGGACAGGGGGCGGTGGCTATAATTCACCCCTCCACTTT. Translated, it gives CASSRGGTGGGGYNSPLHF.

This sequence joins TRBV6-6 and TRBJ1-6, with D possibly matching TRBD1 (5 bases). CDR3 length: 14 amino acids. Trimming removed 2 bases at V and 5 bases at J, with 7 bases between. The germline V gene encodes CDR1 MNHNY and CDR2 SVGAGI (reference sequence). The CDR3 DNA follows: TGTGCCAGCAGTTACGACAGAGATAATTCACCCCTCCACTTT. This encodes CASSYDRDNSPLHF.

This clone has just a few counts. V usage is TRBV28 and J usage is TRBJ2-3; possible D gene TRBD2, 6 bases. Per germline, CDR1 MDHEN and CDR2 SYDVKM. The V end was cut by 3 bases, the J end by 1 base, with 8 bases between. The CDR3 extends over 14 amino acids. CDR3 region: CASSFPSGTDTQYF. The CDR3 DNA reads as TGTGCCAGCAGTTTCCCTAGCGGCACAGATACGCAGTATTTT.

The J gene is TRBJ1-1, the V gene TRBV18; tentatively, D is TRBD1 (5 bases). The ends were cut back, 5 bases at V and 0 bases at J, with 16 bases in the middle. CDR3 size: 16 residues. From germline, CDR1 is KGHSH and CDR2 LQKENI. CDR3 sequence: CASSSRQIPMNTEAFF. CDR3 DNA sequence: TGTGCCAGCTCATCTCGACAGATACCAATGAACACTGAAGCTTTCTTT.

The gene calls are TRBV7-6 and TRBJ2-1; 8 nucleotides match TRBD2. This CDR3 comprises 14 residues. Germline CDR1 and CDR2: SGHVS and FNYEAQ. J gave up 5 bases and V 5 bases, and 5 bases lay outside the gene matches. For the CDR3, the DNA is TGTGCCAGCAGCCGGGGGGGCCGGGACAATGAGCAGTTCTTC. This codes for CASSRGGRDNEQFF.

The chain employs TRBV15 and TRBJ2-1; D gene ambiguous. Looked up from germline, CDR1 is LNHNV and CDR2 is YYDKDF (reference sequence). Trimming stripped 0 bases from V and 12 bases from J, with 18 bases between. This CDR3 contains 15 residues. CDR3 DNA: TGTGCCACCAGCAGAGAGTACTCCTCACTCGATGGGCAGTTCTTC. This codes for CATSREYSSLDGQFF. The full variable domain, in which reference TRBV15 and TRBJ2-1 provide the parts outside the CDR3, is DAMVIQNPRYQVTQFGKPVTLSCSQTLNHNVMYWYQQKSSQAPKLLFHYYDKDFNNEADTPDNFQSRRPNTSFCFLDIRSPGLGDTAMYLCATSREYSSLDGQFFGPGTRLTVL.

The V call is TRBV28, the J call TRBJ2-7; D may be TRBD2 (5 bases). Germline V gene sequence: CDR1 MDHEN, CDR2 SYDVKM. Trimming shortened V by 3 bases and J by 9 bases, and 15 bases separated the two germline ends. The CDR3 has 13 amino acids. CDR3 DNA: TGTGCCAGCAGTTTCTTGACTGCAAGCGGGCAGTACTTC. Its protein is CASSFLTASGQYF.

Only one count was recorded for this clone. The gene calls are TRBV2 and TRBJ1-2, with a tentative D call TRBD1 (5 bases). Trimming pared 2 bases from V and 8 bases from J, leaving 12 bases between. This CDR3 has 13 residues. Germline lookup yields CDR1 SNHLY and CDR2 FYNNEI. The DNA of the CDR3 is TGTGCCAGCAGTGAAAGCAGGGTTCGCGGCTACACCTTC. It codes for CASSESRVRGYTF.